These 2 T cell receptor beta chains were all obtained from the same sample, sequenced in a study of blood T cells in healthy people across ages. The second PCR ran about 6 to 11 cycles with a sample-barcoded 5' primer and J-beta primers. TCRdb recomputed calls from the 5' RACE reads with MiXCR, one row per CDR3 protein. The sample gives approximately 800,000 distinct CDR3 sequences, about a quarter of which show up once; 3% is in the top ten. These data were likewise used in another study, on T cells of mothers and their children.

Sequences were obtained from blood. All receptors derive from a boy between 10 and 17 years old in good health.

This clonotype appeared a few times. The genes are TRBV4-2 and TRBJ1-2; no firm D call. There are 17 residues in the CDR3. Germline V lookup: CDR1 LGHNA, CDR2 YNFKEQ. V was pared by 5 bases and J by 8 bases, with 27 bases between. The CDR3 DNA reads TGTGCCAGCAGCGAAGGATTAATGAATGCACAGCGGCGGGGCTACACCTTC. This sequence encodes CASSEGLMNAQRRGYTF.

The chain has TRBV30 and TRBJ2-5; a possible D gene is TRBD2 (5 bases). The J call is in doubt because the DNA end fits TRBJ2-7 better. The germline gives CDR1 GTSNPN, CDR2 SVGIG (reference sequence). This CDR3 contains 15 residues. DNA for the CDR3: TGTGCCTGGAGTGTGGGGAGCCCTAGGTCCTACGAGCAGTACTTC. Translation: CAWSVGSPRSYEQYF.